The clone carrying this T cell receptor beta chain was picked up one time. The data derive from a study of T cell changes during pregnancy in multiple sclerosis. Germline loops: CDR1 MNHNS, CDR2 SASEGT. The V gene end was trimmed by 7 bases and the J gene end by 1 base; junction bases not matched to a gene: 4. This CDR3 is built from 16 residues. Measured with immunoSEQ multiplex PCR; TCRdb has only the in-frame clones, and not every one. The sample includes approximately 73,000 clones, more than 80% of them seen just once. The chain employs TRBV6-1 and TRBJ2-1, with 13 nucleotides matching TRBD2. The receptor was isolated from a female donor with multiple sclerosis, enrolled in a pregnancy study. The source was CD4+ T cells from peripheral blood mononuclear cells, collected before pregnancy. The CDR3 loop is CASTETSGGSYNEQFF. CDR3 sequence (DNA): TGTGCCAGCACTGAGACTAGCGGGGGGTCCTACAATGAGCAGTTCTTC.